A selection of T cell receptor beta chains follows, all from one sample in a study of breast tumors, draining lymph nodes, adjacent tissues. TCRdb re-derived calls from the multiplex PCR reads in MiXCR, one entry per CDR3 protein. The sample shows about 270,000 distinct CDR3 sequences, more than 30% of them seen only once. The sample consisted of axillary lymph node tissue. The receptors stem from a female donor with breast cancer. Some clones in this sample may be carry-over from other donors' samples. CDR3s include the opening cysteine and the closing phenylalanine or tryptophan. A D gene is named only where the DNA matches it firmly. Some rows mark clone size as missing; the rest say once, few, many or name a class of expanded clone.

-	many	TRBV2	TRBJ1-1	CASALLPGTGAFF	TGTGCCAGCGCCCTCCTTCCCGGCACAGGAGCTTTCTTT
-	many	TRBV29-1	TRBJ2-3	CSGRRTSTDTQYF	TGCAGCGGCAGACGTACTAGCACAGATACGCAGTATTTT
TRBD1	many	TRBV9	TRBJ2-6	CASSVARDSSGANVLTF	TGTGCCAGCAGCGTAGCCCGGGACAGCTCTGGGGCCAACGTCCTGACTTTC
-	many	TRBV5-5	TRBJ1-6	CASSPGATYNSPLHF	TGTGCCAGCAGCCCAGGGGCGACCTATAATTCACCCCTCCACTTT
-	many	TRBV14	TRBJ2-1	CASSLASYNEQFF	TGTGCCAGCAGCCTAGCTTCCTACAATGAGCAGTTCTTC
-	many	TRBV12-3/TRBV12-4	TRBJ2-7	CASSNPTGPEQYF	TGTGCCAGCAGCAACCCCACGGGGCCCGAGCAGTACTTC
-	many	TRBV12-3/TRBV12-4	TRBJ1-3	CASSLGQGLSGNTIYF	TGTGCCAGCAGTTTAGGACAAGGGCTCTCTGGAAACACCATATATTTT
-	many	TRBV20-1	TRBJ2-7	CSADPLEPAYEQYF	TGCAGTGCTGACCCACTAGAGCCAGCCTACGAGCAGTACTTC
TRBD1	-	TRBV20-1	TRBJ2-7	CSARPGGFYGQYF	TGCAGTGCTAGGCCAGGGGGCTTTTACGGGCAGTACTTC
TRBD1	-	TRBV7-9	TRBJ2-5	CASRTGPLQGETRYF	TGCGCCAGCAGAACCGGGCCCCTCCAGGGGGAGACCCGGTACTTC
TRBD2	many	TRBV11-2	TRBJ2-3	CASSRTLAGAYTDTQYF	TGTGCCAGCAGCAGAACCTTAGCGGGGGCCTACACAGATACGCAGTATTTT
-	few	TRBV7-7	TRBJ2-4	CASSLGRGLAKNIQYF	TGTGCTAGCAGCTTAGGAAGAGGGTTAGCCAAAAACATTCAGTACTTC
-	few	TRBV28	TRBJ2-7	CASSLYYEQYF	TGTGCCAGCAGTTTATACTACGAGCAGTACTTC
TRBD2	many	TRBV20-1	TRBJ2-1	CSASGLVEKEQFF	TGCAGTGCTAGCGGACTAGTGGAGAAGGAGCAGTTCTTC
-	-	TRBV11-2	TRBJ2-5	CASSFTWETQYF	TGTGCCAGCAGCTTTACGTGGGAGACCCAGTACTTC
TRBD2	many	TRBV4-2	TRBJ2-3	CASSQDPAGGADTQYF	TGTGCCAGCAGCCAAGATCCAGCGGGAGGGGCAGATACGCAGTATTTT
-	many	TRBV2	TRBJ2-7	CASTREDEQYF	TGTGCCAGCACCAGGGAGGACGAGCAGTACTTC
-	many	TRBV19	TRBJ2-1	CASGRIPGVIRDEQFF	TGTGCCAGTGGAAGGATTCCAGGGGTAATACGGGATGAGCAGTTCTTC
-	many	TRBV6-5	TRBJ1-5	CASSYSRDSNQPQHF	TGTGCCAGCAGTTACTCGAGGGATAGCAATCAGCCCCAGCATTTT
TRBD1	-	TRBV3-1	TRBJ2-7	CASSRHGTVNYEQYF	TGTGCCAGCAGCCGTCACGGGACAGTTAACTACGAGCAGTACTTC
TRBD1	-	TRBV6-5	TRBJ2-1	CASSYSAGTEDYNEQFF	TGTGCCAGCAGTTACTCCGCCGGGACAGAGGACTACAATGAGCAGTTCTTC
-	few	TRBV2	TRBJ2-4	CASIPGDKNIQYF	TGTGCCAGCATACCCGGGGACAAAAACATTCAGTACTTC